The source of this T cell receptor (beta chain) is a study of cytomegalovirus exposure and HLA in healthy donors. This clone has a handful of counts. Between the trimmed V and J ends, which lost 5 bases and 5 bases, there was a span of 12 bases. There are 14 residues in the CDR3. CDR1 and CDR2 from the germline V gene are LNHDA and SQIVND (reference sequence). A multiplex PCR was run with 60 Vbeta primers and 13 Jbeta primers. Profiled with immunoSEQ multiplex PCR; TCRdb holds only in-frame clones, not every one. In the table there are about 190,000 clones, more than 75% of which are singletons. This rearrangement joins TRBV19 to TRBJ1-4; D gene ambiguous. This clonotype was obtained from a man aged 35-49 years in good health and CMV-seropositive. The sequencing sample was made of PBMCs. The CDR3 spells CASSPPPRNEKLFF. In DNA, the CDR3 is TGTGCCAGTAGTCCCCCCCCCAGGAATGAAAAACTGTTTTTT.